The 27 T cell receptor beta chains reported below all come from one sample, sequenced in a study of T-cell memory formation after mild COVID-19. TCRdb reprocessed the 5' RACE reads with MiXCR, giving one entry per CDR3 protein. The repertoire holds 500,000 to 600,000 distinct CDR3 sequences, with about a sixth as singletons. Sequenced sample: PBMCs or a T cell subset sorted from them (not recorded which). The receptors originated from an adult woman who had mild COVID-19 (a few samples of this study predate the infection). Cell type and time point are not known.

This clonotype has only a few counts. This rearrangement joins TRBV21-1 to TRBJ2-7; the DNA was not used to check the table's D call, TRBD1. TRBV21-1 is listed as a pseudogene. This CDR3 contains 10 residues. CDR3 residues: CASSPSQGPV. The CDR3 DNA is TGTGCCAGCAGCCCGAGTCAGGGTCCCGTC.

This rearrangement joins TRBV11-1 to TRBJ2-1; 14 nucleotides line up with TRBD2. Per the germline V gene, CDR1 is SGHAT and CDR2 is FQDESV (reference sequence). The junction had 7 bases not matched to a gene; V was cut back by 5 bases and J by 4 bases. The CDR3 runs 17 residues. CDR3 in DNA: TGTGCCAGCAGCATAGGGACTAGCGGGAGAGAGTACAATGAGCAGTTCTTC. Translation: CASSIGTSGREYNEQFF.

V gene TRBV20-1 combines with J gene TRBJ2-7, with D possibly being TRBD1 or TRBD2 (5 bases each). CDR1 and CDR2 (germline): DFQATT, SNEGSKA (reference sequence). V was trimmed by 6 bases and J by 2 bases, leaving 14 bases between them. The CDR3 is made up of 13 amino acids. CDR3 sequence: CSAPRGTAYEQYF. CDR3 nucleotides: TGCAGTGCCCCCCGTGGGACCGCCTACGAGCAGTACTTC.

This sequence joins TRBV7-9 and TRBJ2-7; no reliable D call. Germline CDR1 and CDR2: SEHNR and FQNEAQ (reference sequence). This CDR3 contains 14 residues. The ends were cut back, 5 bases at V and 0 bases at J, with 11 bases in the middle. Here the CDR3 reads CASSNSDSSYEQYF. The CDR3 nucleotides read TGTGCCAGCAGCAACAGTGATAGCTCCTACGAGCAGTACTTC.

The chain uses TRBV29-1 and TRBJ2-2; 12 positions agree with TRBD2. In germline, CDR1 is SQVTM, CDR2 ANQGSEA. The J segment lost 7 bases and the V segment lost 1 base, leaving 13 bases of the junction unmatched. This CDR3 has 18 amino acids. The CDR3 loop is CSVEGETTSGRIGGELFF. As DNA, the CDR3 is TGCAGCGTTGAAGGTGAGACAACTAGCGGGAGGATCGGCGGGGAGCTGTTTTTT.

This chain connects TRBV7-9 to TRBJ1-4; D not certain. Germline V CDR1 and CDR2: SEHNR, FQNEAQ (reference sequence). This CDR3 comprises 14 residues. V was shortened by 5 bases and J by 8 bases, with 15 bases between the two germline ends. The CDR3 reads CASSQNLDGEKLFF. In DNA form, the CDR3 reads TGTGCCAGCAGCCAGAACTTGGACGGCGAAAAACTGTTTTTT.

The chain couples TRBV29-1 to TRBJ2-3, with 7 positions matching TRBD2. The V segment lost 0 bases and the J segment 2 bases; nucleotides outside the gene matches: 11. Germline CDR1 reads SQVTM; CDR2 reads ANQGSEA. There are 17 residues in the CDR3. In DNA form, the CDR3 reads TGCAGCGTTGAAGACCTCCCGGATAGCGGGTTCACAGATACGCAGTATTTT. Protein product: CSVEDLPDSGFTDTQYF.

This chain joins TRBV6-5 and TRBJ2-7; no clear D. Germline V CDR1 and CDR2: MNHEY, SVGAGI. This CDR3 contains 16 residues. Trimming cost V 0 bases and J 5 bases, with 17 bases left between them. CDR3 coding DNA: TGTGCCAGCAGTTACTCGACGGCCTCAGCCGGAGACGAGCAGTACTTC. It specifies CASSYSTASAGDEQYF.

DNA for the CDR3: TGTGCCACCAGTGATTATGGGCAACCATCCCGGAACACTGAAGCTTTCTTT. Translating gives CATSDYGQPSRNTEAFF. The chain carries TRBV24-1 and TRBJ1-1; D remains unclear. CDR1 is KGHDR and CDR2 is SFDVKD in the germline V gene. CDR3 length equals 17 residues. Trimming pared 2 bases from V and 1 base from J, leaving 16 bases between.

This clonotype was counted only a few times. The chain uses TRBV20-1 and TRBJ2-1; 14 bases fit TRBD2. This CDR3 region has 15 residues. V lost 5 bases to trimming and J lost 2 bases; unmatched junction nucleotides: 2. Germline V gene sequence: CDR1 DFQATT, CDR2 SNEGSKA (reference sequence). CDR3 DNA: TGCAGTGCTGTGACTAGCGGGAGGGCCTACAATGAGCAGTTCTTC. Protein sequence: CSAVTSGRAYNEQFF.

This clonotype has just a few counts. The V gene is TRBV5-1, the J gene TRBJ2-5, with D possibly matching TRBD2 (6 bases). Germline V gene sequence: CDR1 SGHRS, CDR2 YFSETQ. Trimming removed 2 bases at V and 5 bases at J, with 16 bases between. The CDR3 sequence is 15 residues long. CDR3 residues: CASSFGSGVGETQYF. CDR3 nucleotide sequence: TGCGCCAGCAGCTTTGGGTCGGGGGTAGGCGAGACCCAGTACTTC.

Comment on this clonotype: The junction does not match germline at one end; this may be a read error. The DNA of the CDR3 is TGCGCCAGCAGCCAAGATACCCTAGTTCTCTCCTACACTGAGCAGTTCTTC. This gives the protein CASSQDTLVLSYTEQFF. V and J are TRBV4-1 and TRBJ2-1, with D uncertain. This CDR3 has 17 amino acids. The germline gives CDR1 MGHRA, CDR2 YSYEKL.

This clonotype was counted only a few times. This chain connects TRBV7-9 to TRBJ2-1; 9 bases line up with TRBD2. V was clipped by 1 base and J by 2 bases; unmatched bases: 3. This CDR3 region has 16 residues. CDR1 SEHNR and CDR2 FQNEAQ come from the germline V gene (reference sequence). CDR3 loop: CASSLVPSGTYNEQFF. The CDR3, as DNA: TGTGCCAGCAGCTTAGTGCCTAGCGGGACCTACAATGAGCAGTTCTTC.

This clonotype was recorded a few times. The chain recombines TRBV27 with TRBJ1-5, with D hard to call. V was shortened by 1 base and J by 3 bases, with 7 bases between the two germline ends. From germline, CDR1 is MNHEY and CDR2 SMNVEV (reference sequence). The CDR3 length is 14 residues. The CDR3 is CASSLFGDNQPQHF. The CDR3 nucleotides are TGTGCCAGCAGTTTATTTGGGGACAATCAGCCCCAGCATTTT.

This chain uses TRBV7-6 with TRBJ2-2, with 8 bases matching TRBD1. V shed 5 bases, J shed 1 base, and the junction held 6 bases outside the gene matches. This CDR3 is 16 amino acids long. Germline values: CDR1 SGHVS, CDR2 FNYEAQ. The CDR3 coding sequence is TGTGCCAGCAGCCCACTAGGACAGGGGAACACCGGGGAGCTGTTTTTT. Translated: CASSPLGQGNTGELFF.

This sequence joins TRBV12-3 or TRBV12-4 and TRBJ1-5, with no clear D. The CDR3 totals 12 residues. V shed 5 bases and J shed 7 bases, with 9 bases lying between them. The CDR3 nucleotides are TGTGCCAGCAGTGCGTTAGGCCAGCCCCAGCATTTT. Translation gives CASSALGQPQHF.

This clonotype was seen repeatedly, ten times or more. The rearrangement joins TRBV7-9 to TRBJ2-7, with D maybe TRBD1 (5 bases). The V gene lost 7 bases and the J gene lost 9 bases, with 22 bases spanning the gap. CDR3 length: 14 amino acids. The germline V gene encodes CDR1 SEHNR and CDR2 FQNEAQ (reference sequence). CDR3: CASTRNGQEAWQYF. CDR3 bases: TGTGCCAGCACTCGTAACGGACAAGAGGCCTGGCAGTACTTC.

This clonotype was observed a handful of times. At one end, the junction sequence differs from germline, possibly due to a read error. This chain uses TRBV7-7 with TRBJ2-2; D perhaps matches TRBD1 (6 bases). CDR3 length: 14 amino acids. Germline assignment: CDR1 SSHAT and CDR2 FNYEAQ (reference sequence). The CDR3 nucleotides are TGTGCTAGCAGCTTGTCCAGGGGACCCGGGGAGCTGTTTTTT. It translates to CASSLSRGPGELFF.

This clonotype was counted a few times. This rearrangement joins TRBV4-1 to TRBJ2-7, with TRBD2 as a possible D gene (5 bases). Germline V CDR1 and CDR2: MGHRA, YSYEKL. The CDR3 sequence is 16 residues long. Deletions cut 1 base from V and 2 bases from J, with 15 bases between. The CDR3: CASSQGPPGVTYEQYF. The CDR3 bases are TGCGCCAGCAGCCAAGGCCCCCCCGGGGTTACCTACGAGCAGTACTTC.

This clonotype was recorded a few times. The chain has TRBV15 and TRBJ1-6; perhaps TRBD1 as D (5 bases). The CDR3 runs to 15 residues. V dropped 4 bases and J dropped 8 bases, with 15 bases sitting between them. CDR1 and CDR2 (germline): LNHNV, YYDKDF (reference sequence). The CDR3 sequence: CATSTRQGGDSPLHF. The CDR3 DNA follows: TGTGCCACCAGCACTCGCCAGGGCGGGGATTCACCCCTCCACTTT.

V gene TRBV29-1 combines with J gene TRBJ2-2; the D gene is possibly TRBD1 (5 bases). The CDR3 is 14 amino acids. Germline values: CDR1 SQVTM, CDR2 ANQGSEA. Trimming left V 7 bases short and J 1 base short, with 13 bases between. CDR3 nucleotides: TGCAGCGGTCGACAGCGTTGGAACACCGGGGAGCTGTTTTTT. This translates into CSGRQRWNTGELFF.

The rearrangement uses TRBV18 and TRBJ2-1, with 9 bases identical to TRBD1. Germline CDR1 is KGHSH and CDR2 is LQKENI. J lost 14 bases, V lost 3 bases, and 5 bases had no gene match. The CDR3 extends over 12 amino acids. DNA of the CDR3: TGTGCCAGCTCACCTGACGGGGACAGGGAGTTCTTC. This sequence encodes CASSPDGDREFF.

This chain joins TRBV10-3 and TRBJ1-5, with TRBD1 matching 7 bases. The CDR3 length is 14 residues. Germline loops: CDR1 ENHRY, CDR2 SYGVKD. With V trimmed by 8 bases and J by 1 base, 5 bases remained unmatched. CDR3 nucleotides: TGTGCCATCGGCGGGACAGCCAGCAATCAGCCCCAGCATTTT. It specifies CAIGGTASNQPQHF.

J is TRBJ1-1 and V is TRBV3-1; D remains ambiguous. Between the trimmed V and J ends, which lost 0 bases and 8 bases, there was a span of 13 bases. This CDR3 comprises 14 residues. Per the germline V gene, CDR1 is LGHDT and CDR2 is YNNKEL (reference sequence). The CDR3 is CASSQDAFWAEAFF. CDR3 bases: TGTGCCAGCAGCCAAGATGCGTTTTGGGCAGAAGCTTTCTTT.

The gene calls are TRBV2 and TRBJ2-3; 7 bases map to TRBD1. V lost 3 bases to trimming and J lost 0 bases; unmatched junction nucleotides: 6. CDR3 length: 16 amino acids. Germline CDR1 reads SNHLY; CDR2 reads FYNNEI. The CDR3 DNA is TGTGCCAGCAGTGACCCGACAGGGACCAGCACAGATACGCAGTATTTT. Amino acids: CASSDPTGTSTDTQYF.

This clonotype occurred a few times. The genes are TRBV19 and TRBJ2-7; no firm D call. This CDR3 is 14 amino acids long. Looked up from germline, CDR1 is LNHDA and CDR2 is SQIVND (reference sequence). The germline V and J ends were trimmed by 6 bases and 4 bases, with 16 bases remaining between them. This CDR3 is CASSHPGRTYEQYF. Written as DNA, the CDR3 is TGTGCCAGTAGCCACCCCGGGCGGACGTACGAGCAGTACTTC.

This clonotype turned up a few times. The chain joins TRBV7-3 to TRBJ2-3, with D perhaps matching TRBD1 (5 bases). Germline-derived CDR1 and CDR2 are SGHTA and FQGTGA. The CDR3 is made up of 15 amino acids. V was cut by 5 bases and J by 0 bases, with 12 bases left in between. CDR3 sequence: CASSNQGISTDTQYF. CDR3 DNA sequence: TGTGCCAGCAGCAACCAGGGAATTAGCACAGATACGCAGTATTTT.